The source of this TCR beta chain is a study of blood T cell repertoires in COVID-19. Study details: T cells, B-cell-depleted T cells, or PBMCs provided the cDNA or gDNA that served as material.

Libraries were prepared by immunoSEQ multiplex PCR; TCRdb keeps only in-frame clonotypes and omits some of them. The sample has 200,000 or so clones; 75% to 90% are singletons. Participants' own reports of clinical history determined their cohort assignment. V dropped 4 bases and J dropped 10; count of bases not matched to a gene: 5. CDR1 is SGHAT, CDR2 FQNNGV, per germline. The CDR3 has 14 residues. The sample consisted of PBMCs or T cells enriched from blood (not recorded which). The source of this sequence is a woman aged 18-30 years in a cohort exposed to, infected with or recovered from COVID-19 (not recorded which). The chain recombines TRBV11-2 with TRBJ1-6, with 9 bases matching TRBD1. CDR3 residues: CASSSGTGRSPLHF. CDR3 in DNA: TGTGCCAGCAGCTCCGGGACAGGGCGCTCACCCCTCCACTTT.